Listed below are T cell receptor beta chains from one sample, sequenced in a study of T cell responses to AZD1222 COVID-19 vaccine. Method: immunoSEQ multiplex PCR; TCRdb's copy keeps in-frame clones and lacks some. The data contain roughly 120,000 clones, about 86% of them singletons. The specimen was peripheral blood, collected 28 days after the second AZD1222 dose. These receptors all come from an adult who received the AZD1222 COVID-19 vaccine. Both conserved end residues are part of each CDR3. A D gene is named only where the DNA matches it firmly. Not every row has a clone size; where given, it reads once, few, many or a size class.

j_call: TRBJ1-5
d_call: TRBD1
clone_size: .
v_call: TRBV19
cdr3_nt: TGTGCCAGTAGGGCAGGGGGCTCGGGTCAGCCCCAGCATTTT
cdr3_aa: CASRAGGSGQPQHF

j_call: TRBJ2-4
d_call: .
clone_size: .
v_call: TRBV10-1
cdr3_nt: TGCGCCAGCAGAAATAGTTTAGCCAAAAACATTCAGTACTTC
cdr3_aa: CASRNSLAKNIQYF

j_call: TRBJ2-7
d_call: .
clone_size: .
v_call: TRBV7-2
cdr3_nt: TGTGCCAGCAGCTTATTGACTTCTAGAGCCTACGAGCAGTACTTC
cdr3_aa: CASSLLTSRAYEQYF

j_call: TRBJ2-4
d_call: TRBD1
clone_size: .
v_call: TRBV30
cdr3_nt: TGTGCCTGGAGAGCCCTTGGGACAGCCTTGGACATTCAGTACTTC
cdr3_aa: CAWRALGTALDIQYF

j_call: TRBJ2-5
d_call: TRBD2
clone_size: .
v_call: TRBV29-1
cdr3_nt: TGCAGCGTTGAAGATCTTAAGCGGGAGTACGGGGAGACCCAGTACTTC
cdr3_aa: CSVEDLKREYGETQYF

j_call: TRBJ2-2
d_call: TRBD1
clone_size: few
v_call: TRBV13
cdr3_nt: TGTGCCAGCAGCTGGGGACAGGGGGGCACCGGGGAGCTGTTTTTT
cdr3_aa: CASSWGQGGTGELFF

j_call: TRBJ2-3
d_call: .
clone_size: .
v_call: TRBV4-3
cdr3_nt: TGCGCCAGCAGCCTCTCGGGGGCAGATACGCAGTATTTT
cdr3_aa: CASSLSGADTQYF

j_call: TRBJ2-3
d_call: .
clone_size: .
v_call: TRBV27
cdr3_nt: TGTGCCAGCAGTTTAGCGGGTAACACAGATACGCAGTATTTT
cdr3_aa: CASSLAGNTDTQYF

j_call: TRBJ1-1
d_call: .
clone_size: .
v_call: TRBV7-2
cdr3_nt: TGTGCCAGCAGCCTGGATTGGCGGATGAACACTGAAGCTTTCTTT
cdr3_aa: CASSLDWRMNTEAFF

j_call: TRBJ2-2
d_call: .
clone_size: .
v_call: TRBV18
cdr3_nt: TGTGCCAGCTCACCAAGTAACACGAGGGAGACCGGGGAGCTGTTTTTT
cdr3_aa: CASSPSNTRETGELFF

j_call: TRBJ2-5
d_call: TRBD2
clone_size: .
v_call: TRBV10-1
cdr3_nt: TGCGCCAGCAGTGCCAAACGGACTAGCGGAGGAGAGACCCAGTACTTC
cdr3_aa: CASSAKRTSGGETQYF

j_call: TRBJ2-1
d_call: TRBD2
clone_size: few
v_call: TRBV7-9
cdr3_nt: TGTGCCAGCAGCAAACGGGGACTAGCGGGAGGGCCGGCAGGCAATGAGCAGTTCTTC
cdr3_aa: CASSKRGLAGGPAGNEQFF

j_call: TRBJ2-1
d_call: .
clone_size: .
v_call: TRBV19
cdr3_nt: TGTGCCAGTAGTAAGGACTGGACCAATGAGCAGTTCTTC
cdr3_aa: CASSKDWTNEQFF

j_call: TRBJ1-3
d_call: .
clone_size: .
v_call: TRBV3-1/TRBV3-2
cdr3_nt: TGTGCCAGCAGCCAAGAGGGGCAGGGGAACACCATATATTTT
cdr3_aa: CASSQEGQGNTIYF

j_call: TRBJ2-7
d_call: .
clone_size: .
v_call: TRBV11-2
cdr3_nt: TGTGCCAGCAGCTTAGGGGGAGCCGAGCAGTACTTC
cdr3_aa: CASSLGGAEQYF

j_call: TRBJ1-2
d_call: .
clone_size: .
v_call: TRBV5-6
cdr3_nt: TGTGCCAGCAGCTTGGGACAGCCCTCCTATGGCTACACCTTC
cdr3_aa: CASSLGQPSYGYTF

j_call: TRBJ2-1
d_call: .
clone_size: .
v_call: TRBV25-1
cdr3_nt: TGTGCCAGCAGTGAATCGTGGGCAGGGGGGTACAATGAGCAGTTCTTC
cdr3_aa: CASSESWAGGYNEQFF

j_call: TRBJ2-3
d_call: .
clone_size: .
v_call: TRBV18
cdr3_nt: TGTGCCAGCTCACCCTACGAAGACACAGATACGCAGTATTTT
cdr3_aa: CASSPYEDTDTQYF

j_call: TRBJ1-2
d_call: TRBD1
clone_size: .
v_call: TRBV19
cdr3_nt: TGTGCCAGTAGCGGACAGGGGCGACTCTATGGCTACACCTTC
cdr3_aa: CASSGQGRLYGYTF

j_call: TRBJ1-5
d_call: .
clone_size: once
v_call: TRBV19
cdr3_nt: TGTGCCAGTAGACAAGGGTTAGACAGCTATAGCAATCAGCCCCAGCATTTT
cdr3_aa: CASRQGLDSYSNQPQHF

j_call: TRBJ2-7
d_call: TRBD1
clone_size: once
v_call: TRBV11-3
cdr3_nt: TGTGCCAGCAGCATTTCCGGGACAGAATACGAGCAGTACTTC
cdr3_aa: CASSISGTEYEQYF

j_call: TRBJ2-7
d_call: TRBD2
clone_size: once
v_call: TRBV6-1
cdr3_nt: TGTGCCAGCAGTGAAGACCCCCCGGCTAGCGGGAGTCGGGAGCAGTACTTC
cdr3_aa: CASSEDPPASGSREQYF

j_call: TRBJ1-6
d_call: TRBD1
clone_size: .
v_call: TRBV4-3
cdr3_nt: TGCGCCAGCAGCCAATCCCACAGGGGTAGAGGTTCACCCCTCCACTTT
cdr3_aa: CASSQSHRGRGSPLHF

j_call: TRBJ1-4
d_call: TRBD1
clone_size: .
v_call: TRBV3-1/TRBV3-2
cdr3_nt: TGTGCCAGCAGCCATACAGGGGGAGCTAATGAAAAACTGTTTTTT
cdr3_aa: CASSHTGGANEKLFF

j_call: TRBJ2-7
d_call: TRBD2
clone_size: .
v_call: TRBV6-4
cdr3_nt: TGTGCCAGCAGTGCCCTTAGCGGGAGTAATGTCGAGCAGTACTTC
cdr3_aa: CASSALSGSNVEQYF

j_call: TRBJ2-7
d_call: TRBD1
clone_size: .
v_call: TRBV5-1
cdr3_nt: TGCGCCAGCAGCTCGACCGGGACAGGCTTCTCCTACGAGCAGTACTTC
cdr3_aa: CASSSTGTGFSYEQYF

j_call: TRBJ2-2
d_call: .
clone_size: .
v_call: TRBV2
cdr3_nt: TGTGCCAGCGATAATGTGGGGACCGGGGAGCTGTTTTTT
cdr3_aa: CASDNVGTGELFF

j_call: TRBJ2-7
d_call: .
clone_size: .
v_call: TRBV19
cdr3_nt: TGTGCCAGTAGTAGGCTAGAGAAAGCCTACGAGCAGTACTTC
cdr3_aa: CASSRLEKAYEQYF

j_call: TRBJ1-1
d_call: TRBD1
clone_size: .
v_call: TRBV6-5
cdr3_nt: TGTGCCAGCAAAGACAGGGCCCCACGGACTGAAGCTTTCTTT
cdr3_aa: CASKDRAPRTEAFF

j_call: TRBJ1-1
d_call: .
clone_size: .
v_call: TRBV5-5
cdr3_nt: TGTGCCAGCAGCGACGGACAGATGAACACTGAAGCTTTCTTT
cdr3_aa: CASSDGQMNTEAFF

j_call: TRBJ2-5
d_call: TRBD2
clone_size: .
v_call: TRBV5-1
cdr3_nt: TGCGCCAGCAGCCAATCAGCCCCCCGGACTAGCGGGAACCCTGTGATACAAGAGACCCAGTACTTC
cdr3_aa: CASSQSAPRTSGNPVIQETQYF

j_call: TRBJ1-1
d_call: .
clone_size: .
v_call: TRBV27
cdr3_nt: TGTGCCAGCAGTTTAGGGGGGGAGCCGGTAGCTTTCTTT
cdr3_aa: CASSLGGEPVAFF

j_call: TRBJ1-6
d_call: .
clone_size: .
v_call: TRBV3-1/TRBV3-2
cdr3_nt: TGTGCCAGCAGCCAATACGGAGGCAGGGCTCCTCCACCCCTCCACTTT
cdr3_aa: CASSQYGGRAPPPLHF

j_call: TRBJ1-1
d_call: .
clone_size: .
v_call: TRBV7-9
cdr3_nt: TGTGCCAGCAGCTCGAGTGTGGGGGTAGCTGAAGCTTTCTTT
cdr3_aa: CASSSSVGVAEAFF

j_call: TRBJ2-1
d_call: TRBD2
clone_size: .
v_call: TRBV11-3
cdr3_nt: TGTGCCAGCAGCCCCGGACTAGCGGGGGCCTACAATGAGCAGTTCTTC
cdr3_aa: CASSPGLAGAYNEQFF

j_call: TRBJ2-7
d_call: .
clone_size: once
v_call: TRBV5-1
cdr3_nt: TGCGCCAGCAGCACTAATCGTATGGTCGCGCAGTACTTC
cdr3_aa: CASSTNRMVAQYF

j_call: TRBJ2-1
d_call: .
clone_size: .
v_call: TRBV6-5
cdr3_nt: TGTGCCAGCAATGCGGCCAACTCCCCCAATGAGCAGTTCTTC
cdr3_aa: CASNAANSPNEQFF

j_call: TRBJ2-1
d_call: TRBD1
clone_size: .
v_call: TRBV27
cdr3_nt: TGTGCCAGCAGTTTATCGATGCGGGACAGGGGATTCTATGAGCAGTTCTTC
cdr3_aa: CASSLSMRDRGFYEQFF